Here is one TCR beta chain with its context. The data derive from a study of T-cell memory formation after mild COVID-19. The CDR3 covers 15 residues. From germline, CDR1 is MNHEY and CDR2 SMNVEV (reference sequence). The trim removed 6 bases at V and 6 bases at J, leaving 13 bases unmatched. Constant-segment-primed 5'RACE gave TCR alpha and TCR beta cDNA libraries with sample barcodes and UMIs. A single record per CDR3 protein comes from TCRdb applying MiXCR to the 5' RACE reads. Of 400,000 to 500,000 distinct CDR3 sequences in the sample, 15% to 25% are singletons; the top ten hold approximately 8.4%.

This clonotype was sampled from an adult woman who had mild COVID-19 (a few samples of this study predate the infection). Cell type and time point are not known. The chain links TRBV27 to TRBJ1-2; 7 nucleotides line up with TRBD1. Input material: PBMCs or a T cell subset sorted from them (not recorded which). Here the CDR3 DNA reads TGTGCCAGCAGCGCTCTGACAGGGTGGGGAGATGGCTACACCTTC. Translating gives CASSALTGWGDGYTF.